This T cell receptor (beta chain) was identified in a study of CXCR3-negative and CXCR3-positive naive CD8 T cells. The length of the CDR3 is 15 residues. Germline CDR1 SGHKS, CDR2 YYEKEE (reference sequence). With respect to this clonotype: Antigen: not known.

UMI-labeled 5' RACE TRB cDNA libraries were prepared from the cells. TCRdb processed the 5' RACE reads again and assigns one entry to each CDR3 protein, with no DNA. The sample table sets out about 92,000 distinct CDR3 sequences. Whole-study findings and limits: CXCR3-positive naive cells carried more hydrophobic TRB CDR3s than CXCR3-negative ones.

The receptor was isolated from a human donor in good health. Some clones in this sample may be carry-over from other donors' samples. The sequenced material came from naive CXCR3+ CD8+ T cells from blood. Subset in this sample: CD45RO-CCR7+CD27+CD95- naive CD8+ T cells expressing CXCR3 (TNR3+). This rearrangement joins TRBV5-5 to TRBJ1-6; TCRdb proposes TRBD1, but this gene call is untestable without DNA. The CDR3 loop reads CASSLVGQGASPLHF.